The rows below give T cell receptor beta chains drawn from one sample of a study of T-cell memory formation after mild COVID-19. TCRdb independently ran MiXCR on the 5' RACE reads; one entry per CDR3 protein. The data show some 250,000 distinct CDR3 sequences, about a sixth seen once. Material for sequencing was PBMCs or a T cell subset sorted from them (not recorded which). The origin of the receptors is a man aged 18 to 30 who had mild COVID-19 (a few samples of this study predate the infection). Cell type and time point are not known. Both conserved end residues are part of each CDR3. Each record gives: J gene, D gene, clone size, V gene, CDR3 DNA, CDR3 protein. The D gene is left open where the match is weak. Clone size is stated in some rows and not others, as once, few, many or a class when expanded.

>TRBJ2-1|TRBD1|.|TRBV6-5
TGTGCCAGCAGAACCACAGGGGGAGAGTACAATGAGCAGTTCTTC
CASRTTGGEYNEQFF
>TRBJ2-7|.|.|TRBV5-1
TGCGCCAGCAGCTTGAGGCAGGGCTCCTTCTATGGGCAGTACTTC
CASSLRQGSFYGQYF
>TRBJ1-3|TRBD1|few|TRBV7-2
TGTGCCAGCAGCCCCCGGGACAGGCCAGTGAACACCATATATTTT
CASSPRDRPVNTIYF
>TRBJ2-2|TRBD1|.|TRBV7-9
TGTGCCAGCAGCTTTACAGGGGAAACCGGGGAGCTGTTTTTT
CASSFTGETGELFF
>TRBJ1-2|.|.|TRBV5-5
TGTGCCAGCAGCCTATCCAAGGGGGGGGACCCCTATGGCTACACCTTC
CASSLSKGGDPYGYTF
>TRBJ2-3|TRBD2|many|TRBV24-1
TGTGCCACCAGTGCAGGACTAGCGGGGGGCTCCTACACAGATACGCAGTATTTT
CATSAGLAGGSYTDTQYF
>TRBJ2-1|.|.|TRBV7-9
TGTGCCAGCAGCCACTCGACCTACAATGAGCAGTTCTTC
CASSHSTYNEQFF
>TRBJ2-1|TRBD2|many|TRBV6-5
TGTGCCAGCAGTTACTCCCGCGGGGGGGGCAATGAGCAGTTCTTC
CASSYSRGGGNEQFF
>TRBJ1-5|.|.|TRBV19
TGTGCCAGTAGTATCCCGAGGCCTAGCAATCAGCCCCAGCATTTT
CASSIPRPSNQPQHF
>TRBJ2-3|.|few|TRBV5-1
TGCGCCAGCAGCTTGGATTCGGGCGCAGATACGCAGTATTTT
CASSLDSGADTQYF
>TRBJ2-5|.|many|TRBV7-2
TGTGCCAGCAGCTCCCTGGTACAAGAGACCCAGTACTTC
CASSSLVQETQYF
>TRBJ2-5|.|.|TRBV4-2
TGTGCCAGCAGCCTTTCTCCCGGCAGCCAAGAGACCCAGTACTTC
CASSLSPGSQETQYF
>TRBJ1-6|.|few|TRBV20-1
TGCAGTGCTGGACACAGCTCCTATAATTCACCCCTCCACTTT
CSAGHSSYNSPLHF
>TRBJ2-6|.|.|TRBV5-1
TGCGCCAGCAGCTTGGTGGGCTCTGGGGCCAACGTCCTGACTTTC
CASSLVGSGANVLTF
>TRBJ1-6|.|few|TRBV20-1
TGCAGTGCTAGATGGGGGGTAGGTTGGGTAGGCTCACCCCTCCACTTT
CSARWGVGWVGSPLHF
>TRBJ1-1|.|.|TRBV11-1
TGTGCCAGCAGCTTAAATGAGAACACTGAAGCTTTCTTT
CASSLNENTEAFF
>TRBJ2-2|.|.|TRBV15
TGTGCCACCAGCACCAGGGTCCCCGGGGAGCTGTTTTTT
CATSTRVPGELFF